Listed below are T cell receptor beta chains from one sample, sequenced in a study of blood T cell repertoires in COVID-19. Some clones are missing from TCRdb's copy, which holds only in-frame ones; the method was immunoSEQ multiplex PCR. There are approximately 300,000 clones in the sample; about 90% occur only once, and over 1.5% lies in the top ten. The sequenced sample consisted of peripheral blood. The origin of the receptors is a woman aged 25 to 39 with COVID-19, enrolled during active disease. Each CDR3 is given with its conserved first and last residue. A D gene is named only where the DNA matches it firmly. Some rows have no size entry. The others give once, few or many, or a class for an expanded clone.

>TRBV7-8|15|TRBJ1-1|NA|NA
TGTGCCAGCAGCTTAGGACCCGGGGGGAACACTGAAGCTTTCTTT
CASSLGPGGNTEAFF
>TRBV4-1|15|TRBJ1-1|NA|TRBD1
TGCGCCAGCAGCCATACCGGACAGGGGCGAACTGAAGCTTTCTTT
CASSHTGQGRTEAFF
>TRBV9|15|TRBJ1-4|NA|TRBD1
TGTGCCAGCAGCGTACGGGACAGGGGATCTGAAAAACTGTTTTTT
CASSVRDRGSEKLFF
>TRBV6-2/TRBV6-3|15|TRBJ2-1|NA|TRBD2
TGTGCCAGCAGTTACACTAGCGGCTCCTACAATGAGCAGTTCTTC
CASSYTSGSYNEQFF
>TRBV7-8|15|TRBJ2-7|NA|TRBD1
TGTGCCAGCAGCGAACAGGGGTTAGGGTCCTACGAGCAGTACTTC
CASSEQGLGSYEQYF
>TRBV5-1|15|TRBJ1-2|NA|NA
TGCGCCAGCAGCTTGTTTGCGGGCCCTAACTATGGCTACACCTTC
CASSLFAGPNYGYTF
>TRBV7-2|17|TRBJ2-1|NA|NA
TGTGCCAGCAGCTCTGCCGGAGGACGCCCAGGACTCAATGAGCAGTTCTTC
CASSSAGGRPGLNEQFF
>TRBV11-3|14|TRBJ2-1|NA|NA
TGTGCCAGCAGCCTCAGACAGGGAGGCGATGAGCAGTTCTTC
CASSLRQGGDEQFF
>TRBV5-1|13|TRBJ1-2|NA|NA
TGCGCCAGCAGCTTGGCAGGGTATAGTGGCTACACCTTC
CASSLAGYSGYTF
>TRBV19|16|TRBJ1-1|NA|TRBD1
TGTGCCAGTAGTATAGGGCAGGGGGCCTCAGACACTGAAGCTTTCTTT
CASSIGQGASDTEAFF
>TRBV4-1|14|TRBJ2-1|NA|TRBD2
TGCGCCAGCCGACCTAGCGGGGGGCCCCAACAGCAGTTCTTC
CASRPSGGPQQQFF
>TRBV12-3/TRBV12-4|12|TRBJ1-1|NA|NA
TGTGCCAGCAGGGGGGCCTACACTGAAGCTTTCTTT
CASRGAYTEAFF
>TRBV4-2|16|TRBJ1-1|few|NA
TGTGCCAGCAGCCAAGAGGTGATGGGGCAGAACACTGAAGCTTTCTTT
CASSQEVMGQNTEAFF
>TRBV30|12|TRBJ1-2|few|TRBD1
TGTGCCAGGGACAGCCGAAACTATGGCTACACCTTC
CARDSRNYGYTF
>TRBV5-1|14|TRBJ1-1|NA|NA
TGCGCCAGCAGCTTGGCTGGGTCGGGGTATGAAGCTTTCTTT
CASSLAGSGYEAFF
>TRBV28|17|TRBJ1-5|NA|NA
TGTGCCAGCACGTTGGGGGGGCGGGGCCGGGTCAATCAGCCCCAGCATTTT
CASTLGGRGRVNQPQHF
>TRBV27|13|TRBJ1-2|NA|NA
TGTGCCAGCAGTACAAACCCAGGGTATGGCTACACCTTC
CASSTNPGYGYTF